A single sample gave rise to the 3 T cell receptor beta chains below, sequenced in a study of cytomegalovirus exposure and HLA in healthy donors. 60 Vbeta and 13 Jbeta primers were used in PCR. Produced via immunoSEQ multiplex PCR; TCRdb's table is partial and in-frame only. The table gives tens of thousands of clones; the top ten clones make up 15% of it. Sequencing was done on a sample of PBMCs. The source of these receptors is a middle-aged man in good health and CMV-seropositive.

The chain links TRBV5-1 to TRBJ2-5; TRBD1 agrees at 10 bases. The germline gives CDR1 SGHRS, CDR2 YFSETQ. The CDR3 has 16 residues. With V trimmed by 4 bases and J by 1 base, 7 bases remained unmatched. CDR3: CASSRGQGISQETQYF. The DNA of the CDR3 is TGCGCCAGCAGCAGGGGACAGGGGATCTCCCAAGAGACCCAGTACTTC. The full variable domain, its missing parts supplied by reference TRBV5-1 and TRBJ2-5, is KAGVTQTPRYLIKTRGQQVTLSCSPISGHRSVSWYQQTPGQGLQFLFEYFSETQRNKGNFPGRFSGRQFSNSRSEMNVSTLELGDSALYLCASSRGQGISQETQYFGPGTRLLVL.

This chain connects TRBV5-4 to TRBJ1-2; 9 nucleotides line up with TRBD1. The CDR3 spans 14 residues. V was clipped by 5 bases and J by 8 bases; unmatched bases: 10. Germline CDR1 is SGHNT and CDR2 is YYREEE (reference sequence). The CDR3 region has the DNA TGTGCCAGCAGTCCAGTACAGGGGACAGGGGGCTACACCTTC. Amino acids: CASSPVQGTGGYTF. The full variable domain, in which reference TRBV5-4 and TRBJ1-2 provide the parts outside the CDR3, is ETGVTQSPTHLIKTRGQQVTLRCSSQSGHNTVSWYQQALGQGPQFIFQYYREEENGRGNFPPRFSGLQFPNYSSELNVNALELDDSALYLCASSPVQGTGGYTFGSGTRLTVV.

The chain recombines TRBV5-1 with TRBJ2-7; 7 bases are a match to TRBD2. This CDR3 region has 14 residues. Germline V gene sequence: CDR1 SGHRS, CDR2 YFSETQ. Losses at the gene ends were 4 bases for V and 6 bases for J; bases not matched to a gene: 10. CDR3 in DNA: TGCGCCAGCAGCCCGTGGACCACGGGGGGCGAGCAGTACTTC. It translates to CASSPWTTGGEQYF. Looking up the rest from reference TRBV5-1 and TRBJ2-7 gives the full variable domain: KAGVTQTPRYLIKTRGQQVTLSCSPISGHRSVSWYQQTPGQGLQFLFEYFSETQRNKGNFPGRFSGRQFSNSRSEMNVSTLELGDSALYLCASSPWTTGGEQYFGPGTRLTVT.